This T cell receptor beta chain emerged from a study of molecular identifiers for immune sequencing clone quantification. Germline CDR1 SQVTM, CDR2 ANQGSEA. This CDR3 has 12 amino acids. Trimming took 5 bases from V and 6 from J; bases not matched to a gene: 5. TCRdb fed the PCR reads into MiXCR, producing one record per CDR3 protein. Of about 510,000 distinct CDR3 sequences listed, over 20% were seen once; the top ten hold more than 0.8%. This clonotype has at least ten counts. Sequences were obtained from naive CD8+ T cells from blood, with Jurkat cell RNA spiked in. The subset is: FACS-sorted CD8+CD4-CCR7+CD45RA+ naive T cells. V and J are TRBV29-1 and TRBJ2-3; TRBD1 aligns across 7 bases. The source of this sequence is a human donor in good health. Some libraries in this study had Jurkat cell RNA spiked in. The chain's CDR3 is CSVQGGPDTQYF. CDR3 bases: TGCAGCGTTCAAGGGGGCCCTGATACGCAGTATTTT.